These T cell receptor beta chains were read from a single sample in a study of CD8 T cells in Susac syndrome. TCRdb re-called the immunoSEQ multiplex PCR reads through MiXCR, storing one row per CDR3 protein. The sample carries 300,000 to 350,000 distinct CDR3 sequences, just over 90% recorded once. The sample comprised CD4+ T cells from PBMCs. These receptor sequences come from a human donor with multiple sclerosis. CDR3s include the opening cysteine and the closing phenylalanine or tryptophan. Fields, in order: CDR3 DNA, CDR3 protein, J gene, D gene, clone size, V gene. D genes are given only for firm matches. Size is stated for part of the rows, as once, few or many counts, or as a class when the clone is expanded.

cdr3_nt: TGTGCCAGCAGCTTAACGGGACAGTATAATTCACCCCTCCACTTT
cdr3_aa: CASSLTGQYNSPLHF
j_call: TRBJ1-6
d_call: TRBD1
clone_size: -
v_call: TRBV7-9

cdr3_nt: TGCAGCGTTTCTCCACAGGGAAACCGCAATGAGCAGTTCTTC
cdr3_aa: CSVSPQGNRNEQFF
j_call: TRBJ2-1
d_call: -
clone_size: -
v_call: TRBV29-1

cdr3_nt: TGTGCCAGCAGCTTAGGCCTGACAGGAATCGAAGCTTTCTTT
cdr3_aa: CASSLGLTGIEAFF
j_call: TRBJ1-1
d_call: -
clone_size: -
v_call: TRBV11-2

cdr3_nt: TGTGCCAGCAGCCAATATAGCGGCGGGGAGCTGTTTTTT
cdr3_aa: CASSQYSGGELFF
j_call: TRBJ2-2
d_call: -
clone_size: -
v_call: TRBV3-1

cdr3_nt: TGTGCCAGCAGACCCGGACAGGGCAGGGACAACACTGAAGCTTTCTTT
cdr3_aa: CASRPGQGRDNTEAFF
j_call: TRBJ1-1
d_call: TRBD1
clone_size: -
v_call: TRBV5-4

cdr3_nt: TGTGCCAGCACCTCCCGGGCCCCATGGTATGGCTACACCTTC
cdr3_aa: CASTSRAPWYGYTF
j_call: TRBJ1-2
d_call: -
clone_size: -
v_call: TRBV12-3/TRBV12-4

cdr3_nt: TGTGCCAGCAGTCCGACAGGGAGGGTACAGCCCCAGCATTTT
cdr3_aa: CASSPTGRVQPQHF
j_call: TRBJ1-5
d_call: TRBD1
clone_size: -
v_call: TRBV6-2/TRBV6-3

cdr3_nt: TGTGCCAGCAGCCAAGAGGCAGGGCTACTATCCTACGAGCAGTACTTC
cdr3_aa: CASSQEAGLLSYEQYF
j_call: TRBJ2-7
d_call: -
clone_size: -
v_call: TRBV14

cdr3_nt: TGCAGTGCTAGAATGTCGGGGGGTCGAGCTGGAAACACCATATATTTT
cdr3_aa: CSARMSGGRAGNTIYF
j_call: TRBJ1-3
d_call: -
clone_size: -
v_call: TRBV20-1

cdr3_nt: TGTGCCAGCAGTTCCTCAACTGAGAGCATACGACAGGGCGGCAATCAGCCCCAGCATTTT
cdr3_aa: CASSSSTESIRQGGNQPQHF
j_call: TRBJ1-5
d_call: TRBD1
clone_size: -
v_call: TRBV6-2/TRBV6-3

cdr3_nt: TGTGCCAGCGCTAGGGACAGGGCCCAAGAGACCCAGTACTTC
cdr3_aa: CASARDRAQETQYF
j_call: TRBJ2-5
d_call: TRBD1
clone_size: -
v_call: TRBV7-2

cdr3_nt: TGTGCCAGCAGCCAAGACCCGGACAGATTTTATGGCTACACCTTC
cdr3_aa: CASSQDPDRFYGYTF
j_call: TRBJ1-2
d_call: -
clone_size: -
v_call: TRBV3-1

cdr3_nt: TGTGCCAGCAGTTCTCCCTACAGGGACAGGGGAGGGACTGAAGCTTTCTTT
cdr3_aa: CASSSPYRDRGGTEAFF
j_call: TRBJ1-1
d_call: TRBD1
clone_size: -
v_call: TRBV6-5

cdr3_nt: TGTGCCAGCTCACCGGGACAGGTCTCCTACAATGAGCAGTTCTTC
cdr3_aa: CASSPGQVSYNEQFF
j_call: TRBJ2-1
d_call: TRBD1
clone_size: -
v_call: TRBV18

cdr3_nt: TGTGCCAGCAGCTGGGGTCTCTCGGGGTCCTACAATGAGCAGTTCTTC
cdr3_aa: CASSWGLSGSYNEQFF
j_call: TRBJ2-1
d_call: -
clone_size: few
v_call: TRBV5-4

cdr3_nt: TGTGCCAGCAGCGTAGGGGGGGATTGGAACTACGAGCAGTACTTC
cdr3_aa: CASSVGGDWNYEQYF
j_call: TRBJ2-7
d_call: -
clone_size: -
v_call: TRBV9

cdr3_nt: TGCGCCAGCAGCCCCCGGATAGACGGTCCTGAAGCTTTCTTT
cdr3_aa: CASSPRIDGPEAFF
j_call: TRBJ1-1
d_call: -
clone_size: once
v_call: TRBV4-1

cdr3_nt: TGCGCCAGCAGTGATCCGAGGACTAGCGGGGGGGCCGGGGAGCTGTTTTTT
cdr3_aa: CASSDPRTSGGAGELFF
j_call: TRBJ2-2
d_call: TRBD2
clone_size: once
v_call: TRBV10-1

cdr3_nt: TGTGCCAGCTCACCCCTAGTAGCCCGCACGAGGTACAATGAGCAGTTCTTC
cdr3_aa: CASSPLVARTRYNEQFF
j_call: TRBJ2-1
d_call: -
clone_size: -
v_call: TRBV18

cdr3_nt: TGTGCCAGCAGTTTAAACGCAGCCACCCAAGAGACCCAGTACTTC
cdr3_aa: CASSLNAATQETQYF
j_call: TRBJ2-5
d_call: -
clone_size: -
v_call: TRBV12-3/TRBV12-4

cdr3_nt: TGTGCCTGGAGTGTACTGGGGACCTCCTACGAGCAGTACTTC
cdr3_aa: CAWSVLGTSYEQYF
j_call: TRBJ2-7
d_call: -
clone_size: -
v_call: TRBV30

cdr3_nt: TGCGCCAGCAGCCGGTCCGGTGGGGCCAACGTCCTGACTTTC
cdr3_aa: CASSRSGGANVLTF
j_call: TRBJ2-6
d_call: -
clone_size: once
v_call: TRBV4-1

cdr3_nt: TGTGCCAGCAGCTCCGGGGGGGGACTGGTCACTGAAGCTTTCTTT
cdr3_aa: CASSSGGGLVTEAFF
j_call: TRBJ1-1
d_call: -
clone_size: -
v_call: TRBV7-2

cdr3_nt: TGTGCCAGCGTCTCTAGGGGGTCCGGGGAGCTGTTTTTT
cdr3_aa: CASVSRGSGELFF
j_call: TRBJ2-2
d_call: -
clone_size: -
v_call: TRBV6-5

cdr3_nt: TGCAGTGCTAGTCAGGCCTCCCAGGGTCAGCCCCAGCATTTT
cdr3_aa: CSASQASQGQPQHF
j_call: TRBJ1-5
d_call: -
clone_size: -
v_call: TRBV20-1

cdr3_nt: TGTGCCAGCAGCCGGGGACGGGACACCGGGGAGCTGTTTTTT
cdr3_aa: CASSRGRDTGELFF
j_call: TRBJ2-2
d_call: -
clone_size: -
v_call: TRBV27

cdr3_nt: TGTGCCAGCAGTCCCGGGACAAGCAATCAGCCCCAGCATTTT
cdr3_aa: CASSPGTSNQPQHF
j_call: TRBJ1-5
d_call: -
clone_size: -
v_call: TRBV7-8

cdr3_nt: TGCAGTGCTAGAGATCGGCAGGGGGTAAGAGATCAGCCCCAGCATTTT
cdr3_aa: CSARDRQGVRDQPQHF
j_call: TRBJ1-5
d_call: TRBD1
clone_size: once
v_call: TRBV20-1

cdr3_nt: TGTGCCAGCAGCTTAGGGGGCGGGATGAACACAGATACGCAGTATTTT
cdr3_aa: CASSLGGGMNTDTQYF
j_call: TRBJ2-3
d_call: -
clone_size: -
v_call: TRBV7-2

cdr3_nt: TGTGCCAGCAGCCAAGATCGCCCGGGGAACACTGAAGCTTTCTTT
cdr3_aa: CASSQDRPGNTEAFF
j_call: TRBJ1-1
d_call: -
clone_size: -
v_call: TRBV4-2

cdr3_nt: TGTGCCAGTGGGGGGTTGGGCGGTGAGCAGTTCTTC
cdr3_aa: CASGGLGGEQFF
j_call: TRBJ2-1
d_call: -
clone_size: -
v_call: TRBV6-6

cdr3_nt: TGTGCCAGCAGTCCGGGACTAGTCGGATCGCAGTACTTC
cdr3_aa: CASSPGLVGSQYF
j_call: TRBJ2-7
d_call: TRBD2
clone_size: -
v_call: TRBV12-3/TRBV12-4

cdr3_nt: TGTGCCTGGAGTGGTACTCATACGCAGTATTTT
cdr3_aa: CAWSGTHTQYF
j_call: TRBJ2-3
d_call: -
clone_size: -
v_call: TRBV30

cdr3_nt: TGTGCCAGCAGATCTCTTAGCGGGTCCTCCTACGAGCAGTACTTC
cdr3_aa: CASRSLSGSSYEQYF
j_call: TRBJ2-7
d_call: TRBD2
clone_size: -
v_call: TRBV12-3/TRBV12-4

cdr3_nt: TGTGCCAGCAGCCAGTCACGGGGGTCTCTTAAATCAGGGGAGCTGTTTTTT
cdr3_aa: CASSQSRGSLKSGELFF
j_call: TRBJ2-2
d_call: -
clone_size: -
v_call: TRBV4-2

cdr3_nt: TGTGCCAGCAGTCCTCCCGGGACACGGAGCTACGAGCAGTACTTC
cdr3_aa: CASSPPGTRSYEQYF
j_call: TRBJ2-7
d_call: -
clone_size: -
v_call: TRBV6-6

cdr3_nt: TGCGCCAGCAAAGAGTGGCAGGGATTTTACAATGAGCAGTTCTTC
cdr3_aa: CASKEWQGFYNEQFF
j_call: TRBJ2-1
d_call: -
clone_size: -
v_call: TRBV5-1

cdr3_nt: TGTGCCAGTCGAAGTGGGTACACCATATATTTT
cdr3_aa: CASRSGYTIYF
j_call: TRBJ1-3
d_call: -
clone_size: -
v_call: TRBV19

cdr3_nt: TGCGCCAGCAGCTTGGTAGTGACTAGCGGCAACAATGAGCAGTTCTTC
cdr3_aa: CASSLVVTSGNNEQFF
j_call: TRBJ2-1
d_call: TRBD2
clone_size: -
v_call: TRBV5-1

cdr3_nt: TGTGCCAGCAGCTTCGCGGACAGGGCCAATGAGCAGTTCTTC
cdr3_aa: CASSFADRANEQFF
j_call: TRBJ2-1
d_call: TRBD1
clone_size: once
v_call: TRBV11-2

cdr3_nt: TGTGCCAGCAGTAGGTCGGAGAATTCACCCCTCCACTTT
cdr3_aa: CASSRSENSPLHF
j_call: TRBJ1-6
d_call: -
clone_size: -
v_call: TRBV6-5

cdr3_nt: TGTGCCAGCAGACCAGCGGGGGGAGTACAAGAGACCCAGTACTTC
cdr3_aa: CASRPAGGVQETQYF
j_call: TRBJ2-5
d_call: TRBD2
clone_size: -
v_call: TRBV12-3/TRBV12-4

cdr3_nt: TGTGCCAGTAGTTACCTGAGTCAGCCCCAGCATTTT
cdr3_aa: CASSYLSQPQHF
j_call: TRBJ1-5
d_call: -
clone_size: -
v_call: TRBV19

cdr3_nt: TGTGCCAGCACGGGGATAGCCAAAAACATTCAGTACTTC
cdr3_aa: CASTGIAKNIQYF
j_call: TRBJ2-4
d_call: -
clone_size: once
v_call: TRBV12-3/TRBV12-4

cdr3_nt: TGCGCCAGCAGTGGGACGGAGGATCTCTACGAGCAGTACTTC
cdr3_aa: CASSGTEDLYEQYF
j_call: TRBJ2-7
d_call: -
clone_size: -
v_call: TRBV23-1

cdr3_nt: TGTGCCAGCAGTGACCGGGACATAGCTAACTATGGCTACACCTTC
cdr3_aa: CASSDRDIANYGYTF
j_call: TRBJ1-2
d_call: -
clone_size: -
v_call: TRBV6-1

cdr3_nt: TGCAGGGGGAAAAGCGGAGGCTCGGAGACCCAGTACTTC
cdr3_aa: CRGKSGGSETQYF
j_call: TRBJ2-5
d_call: -
clone_size: -
v_call: TRBV20-1

cdr3_nt: TGTGCCAGCAGCCACGGACTAGCGGGAGGAAAAGCCTACGAGCAGTACTTC
cdr3_aa: CASSHGLAGGKAYEQYF
j_call: TRBJ2-7
d_call: TRBD2
clone_size: -
v_call: TRBV6-2/TRBV6-3

cdr3_nt: TGTGCCAGCAGTTACTCGACAGGGAACACTGAAGCTTTCTTT
cdr3_aa: CASSYSTGNTEAFF
j_call: TRBJ1-1
d_call: -
clone_size: -
v_call: TRBV6-6

cdr3_nt: TGCAGTGCTAGAAACTTGGACAACAATGAGCAGTTCTTC
cdr3_aa: CSARNLDNNEQFF
j_call: TRBJ2-1
d_call: -
clone_size: -
v_call: TRBV20-1

cdr3_nt: TGTGCCAGTACCGGGGGGGGAGGGTCAAGAAATCAGCCCCAGCATTTT
cdr3_aa: CASTGGGGSRNQPQHF
j_call: TRBJ1-5
d_call: -
clone_size: -
v_call: TRBV19

cdr3_nt: TGTGCCAGCAGCCGCCTAGCGGGGGGGCAGGCCGGGGAGCTGTTTTTT
cdr3_aa: CASSRLAGGQAGELFF
j_call: TRBJ2-2
d_call: TRBD2
clone_size: -
v_call: TRBV7-2

cdr3_nt: TGTGCCACCAGCAGAGATAGGACTGGAGATACGCAGTATTTT
cdr3_aa: CATSRDRTGDTQYF
j_call: TRBJ2-3
d_call: -
clone_size: -
v_call: TRBV15

cdr3_nt: TGTGCCAGCAGCCCCGCCTTAAACAGGGTGGGAGCTTTCTTT
cdr3_aa: CASSPALNRVGAFF
j_call: TRBJ1-1
d_call: -
clone_size: -
v_call: TRBV3-1

cdr3_nt: TGCAGCGCTGTGGATTTGCGGGATCCGGCTTTCGAGCAGTACTTC
cdr3_aa: CSAVDLRDPAFEQYF
j_call: TRBJ2-7
d_call: -
clone_size: -
v_call: TRBV29-1

cdr3_nt: TGTGCCAGCAGTATAGACAGGGGGGCCCCCGCTTTCTTT
cdr3_aa: CASSIDRGAPAFF
j_call: TRBJ1-1
d_call: TRBD1
clone_size: -
v_call: TRBV6-5

cdr3_nt: TGTGCCAGCAGCTTAGTGGGGTTGAGGACTGAAGCTTTCTTT
cdr3_aa: CASSLVGLRTEAFF
j_call: TRBJ1-1
d_call: -
clone_size: -
v_call: TRBV7-2